This T cell receptor (beta chain) was sequenced for a study of cytomegalovirus exposure and HLA in healthy donors. The CDR3 has 13 amino acids. The germline V and J ends were trimmed by 1 base and 8 bases, with 10 bases remaining between them. Germline CDR1 and CDR2: SGHRS and YFSETQ. Separate from the approximately 700-subject first cohort was the approximately 120-subject validation cohort, to which the donors belonged. TCRdb keeps only in-frame clones here, not all; method: immunoSEQ multiplex PCR. Among some 200,000 clones, about 89% were seen once, and the ten largest hold about 7.2%. Sequencing was done on a sample of PBMCs. The clonotype comes from a man aged 30 to 39 in good health and CMV-seropositive. The chain carries TRBV5-1 and TRBJ2-1; TRBD1 or TRBD2 may be the D gene (5 bases each). CDR3 nucleotide sequence: TGCGCCAGCAGCTTGTCGGGGACCGATGAGCAGTTCTTC. Translating gives CASSLSGTDEQFF.